The clone carrying this TCR beta chain was recorded only once. Its antigen is unknown. The sample belongs to a study of cytomegalovirus exposure and HLA in healthy donors. Findings of the study overall: Confirmation was obtained in vitro that a few CMV-associated chains are specific for CMV antigens. The tendency of first-cohort TCR clusters to co-occur in the 120 validation repertoires was the finding of a later analysis.

Using immunoSEQ multiplex PCR, the repertoire was profiled, and TCRdb retains in-frame clones only, with some absent. The sample records around 300,000 clones, approximately 87% being singletons. Separation from the 666-subject first cohort characterized the approximately 120-subject validation cohort, to which the donors belonged. Germline trimming cut 4 bases from V and 7 bases from J; bases unmatched to any gene: 6. Germline CDR1 reads SGHRS; CDR2 reads YFSETQ. The CDR3 contains 16 residues. The chain joins TRBV5-1 to TRBJ2-1, with TRBD2 identical over 15 bases. This sequence was found in a woman under 30 in good health and CMV-seronegative. The sequenced material came from PBMCs. DNA of the CDR3: TGCGCCAGCAGCATAGCCGGGACTAGCGGGAGGAATGAGCAGTTCTTC. Its translation is CASSIAGTSGRNEQFF.